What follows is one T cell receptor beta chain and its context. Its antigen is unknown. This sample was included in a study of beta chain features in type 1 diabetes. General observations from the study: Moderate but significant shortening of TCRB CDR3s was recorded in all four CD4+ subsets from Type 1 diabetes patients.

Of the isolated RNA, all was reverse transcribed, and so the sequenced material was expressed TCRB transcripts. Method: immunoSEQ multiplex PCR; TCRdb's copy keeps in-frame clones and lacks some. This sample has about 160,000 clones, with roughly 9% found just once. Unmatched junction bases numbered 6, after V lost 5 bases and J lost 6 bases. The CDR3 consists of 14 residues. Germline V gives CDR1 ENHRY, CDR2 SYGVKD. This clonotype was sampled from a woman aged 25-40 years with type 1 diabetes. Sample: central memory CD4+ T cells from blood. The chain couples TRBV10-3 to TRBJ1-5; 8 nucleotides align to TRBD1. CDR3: CAISTDRGTQPQHF. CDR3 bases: TGTGCCATCAGTACCGACAGGGGAACTCAGCCCCAGCATTTT.